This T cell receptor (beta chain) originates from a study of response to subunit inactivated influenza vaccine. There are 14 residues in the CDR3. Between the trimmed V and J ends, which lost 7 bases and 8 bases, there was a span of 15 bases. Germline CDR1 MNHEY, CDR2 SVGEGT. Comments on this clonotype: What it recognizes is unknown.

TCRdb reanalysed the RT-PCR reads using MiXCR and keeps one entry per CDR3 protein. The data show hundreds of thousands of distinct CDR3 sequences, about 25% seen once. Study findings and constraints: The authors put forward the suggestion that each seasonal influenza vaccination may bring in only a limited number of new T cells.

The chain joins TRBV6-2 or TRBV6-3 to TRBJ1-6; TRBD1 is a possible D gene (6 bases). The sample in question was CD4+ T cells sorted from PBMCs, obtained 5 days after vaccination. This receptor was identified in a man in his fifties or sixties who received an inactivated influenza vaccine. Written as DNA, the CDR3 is TGTGCCAGCAAGATGGACAGTAGTGATTCACCCCTCCACTTT. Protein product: CASKMDSSDSPLHF.